These T cell receptor beta chains were read from a single sample in a study of blood T cell repertoires in COVID-19. Only in-frame clones appear in the TCRdb table, and some are missing; sequencing was by immunoSEQ multiplex PCR. This sample has around 96,000 clones, with roughly 96% found just once. Sequencing was performed on peripheral blood. The source of these receptors is a human donor with active COVID-19. The donor label of this sample is uncertain. Both conserved end residues are part of each CDR3. The D gene is left open where the match is weak. Clone size is stated in some rows and not others, as once, few, many or a class when expanded.

TRBV5-6	13	TRBJ2-7	NA	TRBD1	CASSTGGSYEQYF	TGTGCCAGCAGCACAGGGGGCTCCTACGAGCAGTACTTC
TRBV6-1	14	TRBJ2-7	NA	TRBD1	CASSERGTGYEQYF	TGTGCCAGCAGTGAAAGAGGGACAGGGTACGAGCAGTACTTC
TRBV28	16	TRBJ2-2	NA	TRBD1	CASRPIGQGASGELFF	TGTGCCAGCAGGCCGATCGGACAGGGGGCGTCCGGGGAGCTGTTTTTT
TRBV14	19	TRBJ2-7	few	NA	CASSQAGPGKGRSSYEQYF	TGTGCCAGCAGCCAGGCCGGACCGGGGAAGGGTAGGAGCTCCTACGAGCAGTACTTC
TRBV19	16	TRBJ2-2	NA	TRBD2	CASTPKVAGEPGELFF	TGTGCCAGTACCCCTAAAGTAGCGGGGGAACCCGGGGAGCTGTTTTTT
TRBV7-2	12	TRBJ1-1	once	NA	CASSPLFDEAFF	TGTGCCAGCAGTCCACTTTTCGATGAAGCTTTCTTT
TRBV5-4	15	TRBJ2-3	NA	NA	CASSLPGGGRDTQYF	TGTGCCAGCAGCCTCCCGGGGGGCGGGAGAGATACGCAGTATTTT
TRBV6-5	14	TRBJ2-7	NA	NA	CASSPLLQGNEQYF	TGTGCCAGCAGTCCTCTGTTACAGGGAAACGAGCAGTACTTC
TRBV29-1	11	TRBJ2-5	NA	NA	CSAPFGETQYF	TGCAGCGCCCCCTTCGGGGAGACCCAGTACTTC
TRBV28	15	TRBJ2-7	NA	TRBD1	CASSLAGQGSYEQYF	TGTGCCAGCAGTTTAGCCGGACAGGGGAGCTACGAGCAGTACTTC
TRBV28	16	TRBJ2-5	once	TRBD1	CASRPTGTGYQETQYF	TGTGCCAGCAGGCCGACCGGGACAGGGTATCAAGAGACCCAGTACTTC
TRBV6-6	15	TRBJ1-6	NA	NA	CASSYAQGWDSPLHF	TGTGCCAGCAGTTACGCCCAGGGGTGGGATTCACCCCTCCACTTT
TRBV6-1	14	TRBJ2-1	NA	TRBD1	CASSDRDRMGEQFF	TGTGCCAGCAGTGATCGGGACAGGATGGGGGAGCAGTTCTTC
TRBV23-1	17	TRBJ1-5	once	NA	CASSQSLGRGSNQPQHF	TGCGCCAGCAGTCAATCCCTCGGTCGAGGGAGCAATCAGCCCCAGCATTTT
TRBV24-1	14	TRBJ2-1	NA	TRBD1	CATSDSTGGNEQFF	TGTGCCACCAGTGATTCGACAGGGGGGAATGAGCAGTTCTTC
TRBV5-1	14	TRBJ2-3	NA	TRBD2	CASERTSGGDTQYF	TGCGCCAGCGAAAGGACTAGCGGGGGAGATACGCAGTATTTT
TRBV6-6	12	TRBJ2-6	NA	NA	CASSRDGNVLTF	TGTGCCAGTTCTCGGGATGGAAACGTCCTGACTTTC
TRBV6-9	17	TRBJ2-2	NA	NA	CAIPSNPGRTITGELFF	TGTGCCATCCCAAGTAATCCGGGGAGGACCATCACCGGGGAGCTGTTTTTT
TRBV7-7	16	TRBJ2-2	NA	TRBD1	CASSFEFTGGSGELFF	TGTGCTAGCAGCTTCGAATTTACAGGGGGCAGCGGGGAGCTGTTTTTT
TRBV12-3/TRBV12-4	13	TRBJ1-4	NA	NA	CASSLRSNEKLFF	TGTGCCAGCAGTTTAAGGAGTAATGAAAAACTGTTTTTT
TRBV2	15	TRBJ1-1	NA	NA	CASSESPGATTEAFF	TGTGCCAGCAGTGAATCCCCAGGGGCTACCACTGAAGCTTTCTTT
TRBV18	14	TRBJ1-4	NA	NA	CASSPDSGGEKLFF	TGTGCCAGCTCACCCGATAGCGGAGGGGAAAAACTGTTTTTT
TRBV7-2	14	TRBJ2-7	NA	NA	CASSPRDSVREQYF	TGTGCCAGCAGCCCCCGGGACTCCGTTCGTGAGCAGTACTTC